One sample yielded the 3 T cell receptor beta chains listed below, sequenced in a study of technical replicates of blood from four donors. Sequenced by immunoSEQ multiplex PCR; TCRdb stores in-frame clones only, minus some. The sample includes some 70,000 clones, roughly 90% of them seen just once. The sequenced sample was PBMCs. Receptors were obtained from a human donor in good health. Some clones in this sample may be carry-over from other donors' samples.

CDR3 sequence reads: CASKTQGALNYEQYF. For the CDR3, the DNA is TGTGCCAGCAAAACCCAGGGGGCTCTGAACTACGAGCAGTACTTC. This chain joins TRBV6-1 and TRBJ2-7, with 8 bases fitting TRBD1. The CDR3 has 15 amino acids. Germline V CDR1 and CDR2: MNHNS, SASEGT. Trimming removed 7 bases from V and 3 bases from J; junction bases left unmatched: 11.

Only one count was recorded for this clone. The J gene is TRBJ2-7, the V gene TRBV15; no firm D call. This CDR3 is built from 16 residues. The germline V gene encodes CDR1 LNHNV and CDR2 YYDKDF (reference sequence). Trimming stripped 1 base from V and 0 bases from J, with 13 bases between. The CDR3 nucleotides read TGTGCCACCAGCAGAGCATACGGTGATAGCTCCTACGAGCAGTACTTC. It codes for CATSRAYGDSSYEQYF.

The V gene is TRBV7-3, the J gene TRBJ2-1; maybe TRBD2 (6 bases). CDR1 and CDR2 from the germline V gene are SGHTA and FQGTGA. The V and J ends lost 5 bases and 1 base respectively, with 12 bases between them. This CDR3 has 15 residues. The chain's CDR3 is CASSPKGGSYNEQFF. The CDR3 nucleotides read TGTGCCAGCAGCCCCAAGGGAGGATCCTACAATGAGCAGTTCTTC.